This T cell receptor (beta chain) appears in the sequencing data of a study of STAT5B mutations in CD4+ large granular lymphocyte leukemia (dated by TCRdb to between 2021 and 2024). Regarding the complete study: Among healthy controls, the CDR3 'QG' motif was associated with a particular HLA allele. The study compared the TCRbeta repertoires of patients with CD4+ T-cell large granular lymphocyte leukemia against the TCRbeta repertoires of healthy blood donors. Flow cytometry on FACSCanto II or FACSVerse confirmed that purified fractions exceeded 95% purity among lymphocytes.

The healthy control group was made up of roughly 34 blood donors, and the Finnish Red Cross blood service supplied their buffy coats. All TCR-sequenced material derived from peripheral blood: patient blood samples and healthy donor buffy coats. Peripheral blood mononuclear cells were isolated by Ficoll-Hypaque gradient centrifugation. For the healthy controls, CD4+ cells were obtained from buffy coats by magnetic purification. Genomic DNA was extracted with the Gentra Puregene Cell and Tissue kit and quantified on a Qubit 2.0 fluorometer. TCRbeta rearrangements were sequenced from genomic DNA using the immunoSEQ assay at survey resolution. In the paper's pipeline: In the TCR sequencing data, the smallest productive clonotype frequency that could be detected was 2.59 x 10-5. Analyses included only productive TCRbeta rearrangements, meaning complete and in-frame sequences. Simpson clonality, calculated in the immunoSEQ Analyzer version 3.0, was used as the measure of sample clonality. Clones were binned by frequency as very rare, small, medium, large (1-20%) or hyperexpanded (>20%). OLGA 1.2.3 estimated generation probabilities, VDJtools produced V-gene circos plots, VDJdb was queried for specificities, and GLIPH identified CDR3 motifs. This immuneACCESS table, as held by TCRdb, lists in-frame sequences with V and J called but not all clones. Of the missing ones, under half trace to an unresolved V gene in checked studies; the others have no known cause. That table is the source of V, J and clone size, and D and trimming were worked out from the DNA. The sample records about 30,000 clones, 65% to 85% of which are singletons. The top ten clonotypes cover 2.1% of the sample.

To note about this clone: It lacks a known antigen. Base qualities are not at hand, and no much larger clone is one base apart.

The paper's findings and limits, for the study overall: Enrichment of TRBV06-family usage was observed among the top patient clones (8/27) relative to healthy controls (2/35). Greater clonality appeared to be present in CD4-sorted patient repertoires than in healthy CD4+ repertoires, and the difference was retained after the putative leukemic clones were removed. Main leukemic clonotypes were private to each patient, although under 30% appeared at low frequency in other patients' non-leukemic repertoires. The data were not HLA-matched, and the relatively small sample size could explain the higher clonality seen in CD4+ compared with CD8+ T-LGLL.

CDR1 and CDR2 are drawn from the germline V gene (reference sequence): LNHDA, SQIVND. V loses 3 bases of germline sequence and J loses 1 base, and the interval between the two ends is 9 bases. The CDR3 goes from the cysteine to the phenylalanine over 14 residues. Just CDR3 DNA is preserved here, 42 bases in frame from base 1. The chain is made from TRBV19 and TRBJ1-1, with a weak D call of TRBD1 (6 bases match). Sequencing used CD4+ T cells from blood buffy coats. This receptor was taken from a human donor in good health. The DNA is TGTGCCAGTAGTATCCAGGGGCAGAACACTGAAGCTTTCTTT. Translation gives CASSIQGQNTEAFF.